These T cell receptor beta chains were read from a single sample in a study of response to subunit inactivated influenza vaccine. TCRdb reprocessed the RT-PCR reads via MiXCR and lists one record per CDR3 protein. The table lists approximately 500,000 distinct CDR3 sequences, 10% to 15% of them singletons, with around 13% in the top ten. The sample in question was PBMCs from blood, obtained roughly 46 days after vaccination. Source of these receptors: a man aged 45 to 65 who received an inactivated influenza vaccine. Both conserved end residues are trimmed from each CDR3.

v_gene	j_gene	CDR3aa
TRBV3-1	TRBJ2-7	ASSQSPVQQY
TRBV15	TRBJ2-1	ATSKGYNEQF
TRBV7-3	TRBJ1-6	ASSLAGLGNSPLH
TRBV29-1	TRBJ2-5	SVEDLGSQY
TRBV20-1	TRBJ2-1	SATTGTSVYNEQF
TRBV7-2	TRBJ2-3	ASSFDGGLGTDTQY
TRBV20-1	TRBJ1-2	SARDSPGDYGYT
TRBV20-1	TRBJ2-4	SALQGAAKNIQY
TRBV12-3/TRBV12-4	TRBJ2-7	ASRKIGTTLEQY
TRBV7-9	TRBJ1-5	ASSLLEGPQH
TRBV4-1	TRBJ2-2	ASSQGLAGGRTGELF
TRBV6-2/TRBV6-3	TRBJ2-5	ASKENQGVYETQY
TRBV4-3	TRBJ2-2	ASSQASGGLGELF
TRBV24-1	TRBJ2-5	ATSDPREGYQETQY
TRBV5-1	TRBJ2-7	ASSQIFDRGLYEQY
TRBV14	TRBJ2-5	ASSRRESETQY
TRBV3-1	TRBJ2-1	ASSPTNTEQF
TRBV12-3/TRBV12-4	TRBJ2-3	ASSLFSTDTQY
TRBV20-1	TRBJ2-1	SARLGGLGEQF
TRBV7-2	TRBJ2-7	ASRGGLNSYEQY
TRBV25-1	TRBJ2-2	ASRYVSGELF
TRBV6-2/TRBV6-3	TRBJ2-7	ASSYWYEQY
TRBV18	TRBJ2-1	ASSPLRNNEQF
TRBV6-5	TRBJ2-7	ASSYGLPSSYEQY
TRBV5-6	TRBJ2-3	ASSWRASTDTQY
TRBV5-1	TRBJ2-5	ASREGRETQY
TRBV9	TRBJ2-2	ASSEGLAGGTGELF
TRBV14	TRBJ1-1	ASSQTDRYTEAF
TRBV7-8	TRBJ2-2	ASITGTTTGELF
TRBV10-3	TRBJ1-4	AISPDRGPNEKLF
TRBV4-1	TRBJ1-1	ASSQEGRARAF
TRBV7-8	TRBJ2-1	ASSPHKLAGYNEQF
TRBV20-1	TRBJ2-3	SATGSSFTDTQY
TRBV4-3	TRBJ1-2	ASSHGDSNYGYT
TRBV29-1	TRBJ2-1	SGSGTSGRSSYNEQF
TRBV29-1	TRBJ2-2	SVGQGVDTGELF